These 9 T cell receptor beta chains came from one sample sequenced in a study of blood T cell repertoires in COVID-19. The assay was immunoSEQ multiplex PCR, and TCRdb's table has in-frame clones only and misses some. The sample yields 59,000 or so clones, 80% to 85% seen once. The sequenced sample was peripheral blood. These receptors all come from an elderly woman with active or convalescent COVID-19.

This sequence joins TRBV5-1 and TRBJ2-5, with a weak D call TRBD1 (5 bases). CDR1 and CDR2 (germline): SGHRS, YFSETQ. Trimming took 0 bases from V and 2 from J, leaving 8 bases between them. The CDR3 runs 14 residues. CDR3 DNA: TGCGCCAGCAGCTTGGCCCAGGGTCAAGAGACCCAGTACTTC. It yields the protein CASSLAQGQETQYF.

This sequence joins TRBV15 and TRBJ1-5, with D possibly being TRBD1 (5 bases). The V gene lost 4 bases and the J gene lost 3 bases, with 16 bases spanning the gap. This CDR3 is built from 16 residues. Looked up from germline, CDR1 is LNHNV and CDR2 is YYDKDF (reference sequence). The CDR3 sequence is CATSKGGVSLNQPQHF. The CDR3 coding sequence is TGTGCCACCAGCAAGGGAGGGGTTTCGCTCAATCAGCCCCAGCATTTT.

The chain links TRBV7-8 to TRBJ1-4; D may be TRBD1 (5 bases). V lost 1 base to trimming and J lost 5 bases, with 14 bases between them. Germline values: CDR1 SGHVS, CDR2 FQNEAQ. The CDR3 is made up of 16 amino acids. In DNA form, the CDR3 reads TGTGCCAGCAGCTTAGACCGGGACGGACTAAATGAAAAACTGTTTTTT. This codes for CASSLDRDGLNEKLFF.

A few counts support this clone. The J gene is TRBJ2-3, the V gene TRBV18; TRBD2 might be the D (5 bases). The CDR3 is made up of 16 amino acids. Per germline, CDR1 KGHSH and CDR2 LQKENI. V was trimmed by 1 base and J by 2 bases, leaving 13 bases between them. The CDR3 coding sequence is TGTGCCAGCTCACCACAGGACTTACAATACACAGATACGCAGTATTTT. Translation: CASSPQDLQYTDTQYF. Using reference TRBV18 and TRBJ2-3 for the parts outside the CDR3, the full variable domain is NAGVMQNPRHLVRRRGQEARLRCSPMKGHSHVYWYRQLPEEGLKFMVYLQKENIIDESGMPKERFSAEFPKEGPSILRIQQVVRGDSAAYFCASSPQDLQYTDTQYFGPGTRLTVL.

A remark on this clone: A read error is possible here, since a much larger clone lies one base away. Other DNA variants within this sample encode the same CDR3. The rearrangement uses TRBV19 and TRBJ2-2; 9 nucleotides line up with TRBD1. The V segment lost 3 bases and the J segment 7 bases; nucleotides outside the gene matches: 6. Germline V gene data show CDR1 as LNHDA and CDR2 as SQIVND (reference sequence). There are 15 residues in the CDR3. DNA of the CDR3: TGTGCCAGTAGTATCGCGACAGGGGGGGTCGGGGAGCTGTTTTTT. As protein: CASSIATGGVGELFF.

The genes are TRBV2 and TRBJ2-3; 8 bases align to TRBD1. CDR3 length equals 16 residues. Germline V gene lookup returns CDR1 SNHLY and CDR2 FYNNEI. Trimming removed 6 bases from V and 4 bases from J; junction bases left unmatched: 12. As DNA, the CDR3 is TGTGCCAGCAGGGTAGTCGGACAGGGAGCGGCAGATACGCAGTATTTT. It codes for CASRVVGQGAADTQYF.

CDR3 bases: TGTGCCAGCAGCCCTAGCGGGGGGGCCCTTAATACGCAGTATTTT. Its protein product is CASSPSGGALNTQYF. The chain joins TRBV7-8 to TRBJ2-3; 12 nucleotides match TRBD2. The CDR3 is made up of 15 amino acids. Germline CDR1 is SGHVS and CDR2 is FQNEAQ. With V trimmed by 5 bases and J by 7 bases, 7 bases remained unmatched.

The gene calls are TRBV5-1 and TRBJ2-1, with 9 bases aligning to TRBD2. Germline V gene sequence: CDR1 SGHRS, CDR2 YFSETQ. The V segment lost 3 bases and the J segment 7 bases; nucleotides outside the gene matches: 2. The CDR3 loop spans 13 amino acids. CDR3 sequence: CASSSSGENEQFF. CDR3 bases: TGCGCCAGCAGCTCTAGCGGGGAAAATGAGCAGTTCTTC.

Only a few counts were recorded for this clone. The V and J genes are TRBV6-5 and TRBJ2-7, with TRBD2 as a possible D gene (6 bases). Germline loops: CDR1 MNHEY, CDR2 SVGAGI. The CDR3 covers 14 residues. V dropped 0 bases and J dropped 7 bases, with 13 bases sitting between them. The CDR3 spells CASSYSASAREQYF. The CDR3 coding sequence is TGTGCCAGCAGTTACTCGGCTAGCGCGAGGGAGCAGTACTTC.